At least ten counts were recorded for the clone carrying this TCR beta chain. What it recognizes is unknown. The data originate from a study of T cell repertoires in cytomegalovirus infection. About the study: Recently identified HLA-C-restricted CMV epitopes were used, and well-studied HLA-B-restricted CMV epitopes were used as well. An indication of both CMV infection and matching HLA type came from public TCR beta signatures.

The CDR3 spans 18 residues. The junction had 12 bases not matched to a gene; V was cut back by 6 bases and J by 6 bases. Germline values: CDR1 SEHNR, CDR2 FQNEAQ (reference sequence). General study findings and limits: The response measured ex vivo was dominated by TCR beta clonotypes (HLA-C-restricted and CMV-specific).

TCRdb independently ran MiXCR on the reads; one entry per CDR3 protein. The table has around 230,000 distinct CDR3 sequences, 38% seen once; the top ten hold 55% to 60%. This chain connects TRBV7-9 to TRBJ2-1, with 15 bases aligning to TRBD2. The sequence derives from a human donor in good health (CMV status not recorded). Some clones in this sample may be carry-over from other donors' samples. The specimen was CD8+ T cells from cultured PBMCs, collected from culture after CMV antigen stimulation. In DNA, the CDR3 is TGTGCCAGCAGGCCGAGAGGACTAGCGGGGGGGCCAATCAATGAGCAGTTCTTC. Amino acid sequence: CASRPRGLAGGPINEQFF.